This T cell receptor (beta chain) was sequenced during a study of blood T cells in healthy people across ages. General observations from the study: Per million T cells, the diversity of TCR beta decreased roughly linearly as age advanced.

PCR was performed a second time for roughly 7 to 12 cycles using a sample-barcoded 5' primer and a J-beta primer mix. Every molecule of cDNA carried a tag from a template-switch adaptor with 12 random nucleotides. TCRdb ran MiXCR on the 5' RACE reads and lists one entry per CDR3 protein. Seen here are around 1.5 million distinct CDR3 sequences, roughly 59% observed once, and the top ten hold 6.7%. This clonotype was counted a few times. The antigen remains undetermined. This CDR3 spans 14 amino acids. Germline lookup yields CDR1 MNHEY and CDR2 SMNVEV (reference sequence). Trimming shortened V by 6 bases and J by 4 bases, and 14 bases separated the two germline ends.

The sequence was obtained from a man between 18 and 29 years old in good health. The sample consisted of blood. This rearrangement joins TRBV27 to TRBJ2-3; D is unclear. The CDR3, as DNA: TGTGCCAGCAGCTCTCTTTGGGTTTCAGATACGCAGTATTTT. Translated: CASSSLWVSDTQYF.